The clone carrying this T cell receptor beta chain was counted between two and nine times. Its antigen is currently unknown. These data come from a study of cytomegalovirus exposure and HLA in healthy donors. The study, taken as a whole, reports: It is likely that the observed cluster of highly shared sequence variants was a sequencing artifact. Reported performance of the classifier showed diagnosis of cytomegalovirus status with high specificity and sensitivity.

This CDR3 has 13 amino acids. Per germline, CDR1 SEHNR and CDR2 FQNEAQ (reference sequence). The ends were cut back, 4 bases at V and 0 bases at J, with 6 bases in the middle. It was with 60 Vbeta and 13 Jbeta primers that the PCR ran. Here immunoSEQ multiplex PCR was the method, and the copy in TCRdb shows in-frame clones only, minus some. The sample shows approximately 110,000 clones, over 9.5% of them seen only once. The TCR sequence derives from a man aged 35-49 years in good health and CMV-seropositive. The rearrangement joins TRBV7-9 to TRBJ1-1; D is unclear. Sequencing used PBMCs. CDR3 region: CASSSGVNTEAFF. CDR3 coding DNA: TGTGCCAGCAGCTCCGGGGTGAACACTGAAGCTTTCTTT.